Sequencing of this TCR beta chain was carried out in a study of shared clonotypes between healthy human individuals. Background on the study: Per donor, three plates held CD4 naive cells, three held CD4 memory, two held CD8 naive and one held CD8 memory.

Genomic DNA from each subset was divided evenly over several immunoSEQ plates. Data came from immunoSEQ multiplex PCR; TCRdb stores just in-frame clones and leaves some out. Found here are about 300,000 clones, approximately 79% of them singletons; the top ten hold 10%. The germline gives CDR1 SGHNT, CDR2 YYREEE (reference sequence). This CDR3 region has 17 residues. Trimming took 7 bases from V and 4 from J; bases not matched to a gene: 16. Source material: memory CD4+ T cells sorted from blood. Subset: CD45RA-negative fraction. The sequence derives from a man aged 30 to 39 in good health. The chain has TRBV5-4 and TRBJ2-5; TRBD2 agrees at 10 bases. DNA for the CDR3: TGTGCCAGCGCGGGGACCGGAGCGGGAGGGCCCGGAGAGACCCAGTACTTC. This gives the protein CASAGTGAGGPGETQYF.